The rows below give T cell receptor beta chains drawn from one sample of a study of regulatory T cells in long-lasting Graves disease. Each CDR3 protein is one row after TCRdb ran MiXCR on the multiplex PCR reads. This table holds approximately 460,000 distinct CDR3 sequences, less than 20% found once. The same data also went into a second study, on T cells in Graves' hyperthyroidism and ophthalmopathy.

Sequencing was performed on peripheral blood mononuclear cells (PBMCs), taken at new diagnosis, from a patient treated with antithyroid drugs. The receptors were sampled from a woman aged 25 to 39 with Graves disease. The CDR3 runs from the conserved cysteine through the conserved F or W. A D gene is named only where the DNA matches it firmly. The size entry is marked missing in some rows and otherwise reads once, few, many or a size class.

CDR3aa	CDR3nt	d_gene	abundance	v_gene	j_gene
CSPSRDSYEQYF	TGCAGTCCCTCAAGGGATTCCTACGAGCAGTACTTC	-	many	TRBV20-1	TRBJ2-7
CASSYSRQGTYEQHF	TGTGCCAGCAGTTACTCCCGACAGGGGACCTACGAGCAGCACTTC	TRBD1	few	TRBV6-5	TRBJ2-1
CASSQVHGVYEQFF	TGTGCCAGCAGCCAAGTACATGGGGTGTATGAGCAGTTCTTC	-	few	TRBV14	TRBJ2-1
CASSFLAGGSAEQYF	TGTGCCAGCAGCTTTCTAGCGGGAGGAAGTGCTGAGCAGTACTTC	TRBD2	many	TRBV11-2	TRBJ2-7
CASSRTGTSGGEQFF	TGTGCCAGCAGCCGGACCGGGACTAGCGGCGGTGAGCAGTTCTTC	TRBD2	many	TRBV7-8	TRBJ2-1
CASSSGQGFTGELFF	TGTGCCAGCAGCTCAGGACAGGGTTTTACCGGGGAGCTGTTTTTT	TRBD1	-	TRBV7-3	TRBJ2-2
CASSEISGSGANVLTF	TGTGCCAGCAGTGAAATAAGCGGGTCTGGGGCCAACGTCCTGACTTTC	-	few	TRBV27	TRBJ2-6
CAIPLPDTGELFF	TGTGCCATCCCGCTCCCGGACACCGGGGAGCTGTTTTTT	-	many	TRBV7-8	TRBJ2-2
CSATSGSMYEQYF	TGCAGTGCGACTAGCGGGAGCATGTACGAGCAGTACTTC	TRBD2	few	TRBV20-1	TRBJ2-7
CSARAPSGGKYEQYF	TGCAGTGCTAGAGCCCCTAGCGGGGGTAAATACGAGCAGTACTTC	TRBD2	-	TRBV20-1	TRBJ2-7
CASGQGGGYTF	TGTGCCAGCGGGCAAGGGGGTGGCTACACCTTC	-	few	TRBV6-1	TRBJ1-2
CSAKGQRNTGELFF	TGCAGTGCCAAGGGGCAGAGGAACACCGGGGAGCTGTTTTTT	-	few	TRBV20-1	TRBJ2-2
CASRTLAGAYEQYF	TGTGCCAGCAGAACTCTAGCGGGGGCCTACGAGCAGTACTTC	TRBD2	many	TRBV6-1	TRBJ2-7
CASSSRTGFGDNEQFF	TGTGCCAGCAGCTCCAGGACTGGCTTTGGCGACAATGAGCAGTTCTTC	-	many	TRBV7-3	TRBJ2-1
CASRPGPAYEQYF	TGTGCCAGCAGACCGGGGCCTGCCTACGAGCAGTACTTC	-	-	TRBV28	TRBJ2-7
CASSQTSGETDTQYF	TGTGCCAGCAGTCAAACTAGCGGGGAGACAGATACGCAGTATTTT	TRBD2	-	TRBV28	TRBJ2-3
CASSQDGGYNEQFF	TGTGCCAGCAGCCAAGATGGTGGCTACAATGAGCAGTTCTTC	-	-	TRBV14	TRBJ2-1
CASSRETAYEQYF	TGCGCCAGCAGCCGTGAAACGGCCTACGAGCAGTACTTC	-	many	TRBV5-1	TRBJ2-7
CASSEAAAPNSVYEQYF	TGTGCCAGCAGTGAAGCCGCAGCCCCCAATTCAGTATACGAGCAGTACTTC	-	-	TRBV6-1	TRBJ2-7
CASSNELNTEAFF	TGTGCCAGCAGTAATGAATTGAACACTGAAGCTTTCTTT	-	few	TRBV6-4	TRBJ1-1
CASSGPWGRADTGELFF	TGCGCCAGCAGCGGGCCCTGGGGGAGGGCCGATACCGGGGAGCTGTTTTTT	TRBD2	-	TRBV5-1	TRBJ2-2
CSASWREGPGELFF	TGCAGTGCTAGCTGGCGGGAGGGCCCCGGGGAGCTGTTTTTT	TRBD2	many	TRBV20-1	TRBJ2-2
CASSIWGTDKTIQYF	TGTGCCAGCAGTATCTGGGGGACAGACAAAACCATTCAGTACTTC	TRBD1	few	TRBV28	TRBJ2-4
CASSGTGTGPGELFF	TGCGCCAGCAGCGGAACAGGGACAGGGCCCGGGGAGCTGTTTTTT	TRBD1	many	TRBV5-1	TRBJ2-2
CASVRSPDQNEKLFF	TGTGCCAGCGTTCGGTCCCCAGACCAAAATGAAAAACTGTTTTTT	-	few	TRBV28	TRBJ1-4
CASSPGLVGVVTEAFF	TGCGCCAGCAGCCCGGGACTAGTGGGGGTAGTCACTGAAGCTTTCTTT	-	-	TRBV4-3	TRBJ1-1
CASSLVTGGSTANQPQHF	TGTGCCAGCAGCTTAGTAACAGGGGGCTCCACGGCCAATCAGCCCCAGCATTTT	TRBD1	many	TRBV7-2	TRBJ1-5
CASSLRDSTNEKLFF	TGTGCCAGCAGCTTGCGGGACTCAACTAATGAAAAACTGTTTTTT	-	few	TRBV7-9	TRBJ1-4
CASSYSGSAYNEQFF	TGTGCCAGCAGTTACTCTGGCAGTGCCTACAATGAGCAGTTCTTC	-	many	TRBV6-9	TRBJ2-1
CASSQEPGRDTEAFF	TGCGCCAGCAGCCAAGAGCCGGGAAGGGACACTGAAGCTTTCTTT	-	many	TRBV4-3	TRBJ1-1
CASSQAGLAGTDTQYF	TGTGCCAGCAGCCAAGCGGGACTAGCGGGAACAGATACGCAGTATTTT	TRBD2	many	TRBV3-1	TRBJ2-3
CASSYRSQGYTF	TGTGCCAGCAGTTACAGGTCTCAGGGCTACACCTTC	-	few	TRBV12-3/TRBV12-4	TRBJ1-2
CASSYLAGGGETQYF	TGTGCCAGCAGTTATCTAGCGGGAGGGGGCGAGACCCAGTACTTC	TRBD2	-	TRBV27	TRBJ2-5
CASSWATGELFF	TGTGCCAGCAGCTGGGCGACCGGGGAGCTGTTTTTT	-	many	TRBV5-6	TRBJ2-2
CAISDRGRDQETQYF	TGTGCCATCAGTGATAGAGGCCGAGACCAAGAGACCCAGTACTTC	-	few	TRBV10-3	TRBJ2-5
CASSGLAGGYQETQYF	TGTGCCAGCAGCGGACTAGCGGGAGGGTACCAAGAGACCCAGTACTTC	TRBD2	once	TRBV7-2	TRBJ2-5
CASSTGTDSNQPQHF	TGCGCCAGCAGCACCGGGACGGATAGCAATCAGCCCCAGCATTTT	-	few	TRBV5-1	TRBJ1-5
CSAGGPLNTDTQYF	TGCAGTGCGGGAGGGCCTCTTAACACAGATACGCAGTATTTT	TRBD2	many	TRBV20-1	TRBJ2-3
CASSLSTAERGYSNQPQHF	TGTGCCAGCAGTTTATCGACAGCGGAGAGAGGATATAGCAATCAGCCCCAGCATTTT	-	-	TRBV27	TRBJ1-5
CASSNRDQIGETQYF	TGTGCCAGCAGTAACCGGGACCAGATAGGAGAGACCCAGTACTTC	-	many	TRBV27	TRBJ2-5
CASSLQFSETQYF	TGCGCCAGCAGCTTGCAGTTTTCGGAGACCCAGTACTTC	-	many	TRBV5-1	TRBJ2-5
CASSQVDRPNYGYTF	TGTGCCAGCAGCCAAGTAGACAGGCCTAACTATGGCTACACCTTC	-	many	TRBV12-3/TRBV12-4	TRBJ1-2
CASSRTGIEQFF	TGTGCCAGCAGTCGTACAGGGATTGAGCAGTTCTTC	-	many	TRBV28	TRBJ2-1
CASSSGGGRNFDEQFF	TGTGCCAGCAGTTCCGGCGGGGGGAGGAACTTCGATGAGCAGTTCTTC	TRBD2	many	TRBV28	TRBJ2-1
CASSATSGNTGELFF	TGTGCCAGCAGCGCAACTAGCGGGAACACCGGGGAGCTGTTTTTT	TRBD2	-	TRBV9	TRBJ2-2
CASSSLREATDTQYF	TGTGCCAGTAGTTCATTGCGGGAGGCCACAGATACGCAGTATTTT	TRBD2	-	TRBV19	TRBJ2-3
CASAKLAGVLGDTQYF	TGTGCCAGCGCCAAATTAGCGGGAGTGCTGGGAGATACGCAGTATTTT	TRBD2	many	TRBV6-1	TRBJ2-3
CASTPLARASGTQYF	TGTGCCAGCACCCCCCTCGCGCGGGCGAGCGGGACCCAGTACTTC	-	-	TRBV28	TRBJ2-5
CASSYGTGDRSYNSPLHF	TGTGCCAGCAGTTACGGGACAGGGGACCGGTCCTATAATTCACCCCTCCACTTT	TRBD1	few	TRBV6-9	TRBJ1-6
CASSFRGSYGYTF	TGCGCCAGCAGTTTCAGGGGGTCGTATGGCTACACCTTC	TRBD1	many	TRBV28	TRBJ1-2
CASHGWSATDFSYEQYF	TGTGCCAGCCACGGATGGTCCGCGACAGACTTCTCCTACGAGCAGTACTTC	-	many	TRBV2	TRBJ2-7
CASSLAVGSYNEQFF	TGCGCCAGCAGCCTAGCGGTGGGCAGCTACAATGAGCAGTTCTTC	-	many	TRBV4-3	TRBJ2-1
CASGAGGNNEQFF	TGTGCCAGCGGAGCGGGAGGGAACAATGAGCAGTTCTTC	TRBD2	-	TRBV27	TRBJ2-1
CASSLTPGQNGQFF	TGTGCCAGCAGTCTCACCCCCGGACAGAATGGGCAGTTCTTC	-	-	TRBV27	TRBJ2-1
CASSYGGELDEQFF	TGTGCCAGCAGTTACGGGGGGGAGTTAGATGAGCAGTTCTTC	TRBD2	-	TRBV6-5	TRBJ2-1